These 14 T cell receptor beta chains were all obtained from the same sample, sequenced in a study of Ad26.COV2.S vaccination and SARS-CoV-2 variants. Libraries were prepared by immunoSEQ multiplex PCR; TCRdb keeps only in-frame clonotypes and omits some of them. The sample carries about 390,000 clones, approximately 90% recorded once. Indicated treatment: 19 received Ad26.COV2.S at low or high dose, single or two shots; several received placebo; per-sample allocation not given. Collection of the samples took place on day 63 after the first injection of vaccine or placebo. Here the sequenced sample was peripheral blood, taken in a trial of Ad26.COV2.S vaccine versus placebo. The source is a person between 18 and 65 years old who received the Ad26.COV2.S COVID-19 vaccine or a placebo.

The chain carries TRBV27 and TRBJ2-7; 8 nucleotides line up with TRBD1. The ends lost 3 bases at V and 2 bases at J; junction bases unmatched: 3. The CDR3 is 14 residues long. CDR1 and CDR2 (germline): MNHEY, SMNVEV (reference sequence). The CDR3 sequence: CASSFETGAYEQYF. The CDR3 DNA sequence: TGTGCCAGCAGTTTTGAGACAGGGGCCTACGAGCAGTACTTC.

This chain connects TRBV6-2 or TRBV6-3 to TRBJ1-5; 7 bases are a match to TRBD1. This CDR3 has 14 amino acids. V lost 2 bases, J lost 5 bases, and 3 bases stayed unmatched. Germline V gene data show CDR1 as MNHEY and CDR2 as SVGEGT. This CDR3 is CASSYRQGDQPQHF. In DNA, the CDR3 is TGTGCCAGCAGTTACCGACAGGGTGATCAGCCCCAGCATTTT.

The CDR3 protein is CASSDRRTPYEQYF. The CDR3 DNA follows: TGTGCCAGCAGTGATCGAAGGACTCCCTACGAGCAGTACTTC. V usage is TRBV2 and J usage is TRBJ2-7, with a possible D match to TRBD2 (5 bases). The V gene's germline CDR1 is SNHLY and CDR2 FYNNEI. The CDR3 is 14 amino acids. With 3 bases removed from V and 2 bases from J, the gap between germline ends came to 11 bases.

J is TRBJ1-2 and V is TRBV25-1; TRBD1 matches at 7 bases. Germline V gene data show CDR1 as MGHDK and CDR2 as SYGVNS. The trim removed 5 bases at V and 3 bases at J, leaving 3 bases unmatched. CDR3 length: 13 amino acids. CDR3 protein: CASSKGQHYGYTF. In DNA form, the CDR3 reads TGTGCCAGCAGTAAGGGACAGCACTATGGCTACACCTTC.

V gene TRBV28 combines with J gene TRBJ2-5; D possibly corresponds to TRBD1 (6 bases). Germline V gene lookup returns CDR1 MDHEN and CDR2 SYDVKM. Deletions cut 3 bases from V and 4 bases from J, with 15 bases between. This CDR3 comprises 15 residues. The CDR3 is CASSLIWGRGETQYF. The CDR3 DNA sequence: TGTGCCAGCAGTTTGATCTGGGGGCGCGGAGAGACCCAGTACTTC.

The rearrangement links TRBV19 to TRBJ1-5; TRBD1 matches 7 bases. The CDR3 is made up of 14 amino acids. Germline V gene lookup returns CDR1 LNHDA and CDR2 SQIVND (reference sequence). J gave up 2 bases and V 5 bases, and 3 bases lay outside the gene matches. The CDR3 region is CASSATGGNQPQHF. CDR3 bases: TGTGCCAGTAGTGCCACAGGGGGCAATCAGCCCCAGCATTTT.

The CDR3 region is CASSQDMQGLNTQYF. CDR3 sequence (DNA): TGCGCCAGCAGCCAAGATATGCAGGGGCTAAATACGCAGTATTTT. The rearrangement joins TRBV4-3 to TRBJ2-3, with D possibly being TRBD1 (6 bases). The CDR3 has 15 residues. Trimming stripped 0 bases from V and 7 bases from J, with 14 bases between. The germline V gene has CDR1 LGHNA and CDR2 YSLEER.

Here the CDR3 reads CASSPPVSGGLNEQFF. CDR3 in DNA: TGCGCCAGCAGCCCACCAGTTAGCGGGGGGCTAAATGAGCAGTTCTTC. V usage is TRBV5-1 and J usage is TRBJ2-1; TRBD2 agrees at 10 bases. This CDR3 has 16 residues. From germline, CDR1 is SGHRS and CDR2 YFSETQ. The V gene end was trimmed by 4 bases and the J gene end by 7 bases; junction bases not matched to a gene: 11. Full variable domain (missing parts from reference TRBV5-1 and TRBJ2-1): KAGVTQTPRYLIKTRGQQVTLSCSPISGHRSVSWYQQTPGQGLQFLFEYFSETQRNKGNFPGRFSGRQFSNSRSEMNVSTLELGDSALYLCASSPPVSGGLNEQFFGPGTRLTVL.

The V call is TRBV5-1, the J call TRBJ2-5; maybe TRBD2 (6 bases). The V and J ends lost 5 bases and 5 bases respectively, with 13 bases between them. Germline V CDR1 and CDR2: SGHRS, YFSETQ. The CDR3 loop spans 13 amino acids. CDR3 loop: CASSGSGWETQYF. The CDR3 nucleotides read TGCGCCAGCAGTGGGAGCGGGTGGGAGACCCAGTACTTC.

The CDR3 DNA sequence: TGCGCCAGCAGCCAAGGAGGACGGGGGCTAGGAGCCATATATTTT. It specifies CASSQGGRGLGAIYF. The V call is TRBV4-1, the J call TRBJ1-3, with TRBD1 as a possible D gene (6 bases). The germline gives CDR1 MGHRA, CDR2 YSYEKL. Trimming stripped 1 base from V and 11 bases from J, with 18 bases between. This CDR3 contains 15 residues.

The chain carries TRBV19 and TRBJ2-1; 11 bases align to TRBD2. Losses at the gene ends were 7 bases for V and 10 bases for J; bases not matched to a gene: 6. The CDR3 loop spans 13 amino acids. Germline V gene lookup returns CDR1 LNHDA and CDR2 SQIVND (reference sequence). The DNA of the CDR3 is TGTGCCAGTACCCTACGACTAGCGGGGGAGCAGTTCTTC. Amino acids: CASTLRLAGEQFF.

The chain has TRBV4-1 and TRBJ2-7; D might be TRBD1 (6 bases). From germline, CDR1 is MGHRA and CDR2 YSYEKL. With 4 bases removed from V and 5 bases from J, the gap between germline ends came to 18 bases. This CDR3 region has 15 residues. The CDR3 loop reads CASSLYTGILDEQYF. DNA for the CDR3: TGCGCCAGCAGCCTATACACAGGGATTCTAGACGAGCAGTACTTC.

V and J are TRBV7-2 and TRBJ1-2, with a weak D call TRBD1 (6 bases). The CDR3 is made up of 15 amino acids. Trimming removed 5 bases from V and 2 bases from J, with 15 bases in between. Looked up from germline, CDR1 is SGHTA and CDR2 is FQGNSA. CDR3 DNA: TGTGCCAGCAGCCAGGGACAAATAACGAACTATGGCTACACCTTC. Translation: CASSQGQITNYGYTF.

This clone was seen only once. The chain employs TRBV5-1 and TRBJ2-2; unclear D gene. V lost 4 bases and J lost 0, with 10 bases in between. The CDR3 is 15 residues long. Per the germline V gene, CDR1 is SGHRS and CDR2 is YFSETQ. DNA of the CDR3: TGCGCCAGCAGCGGTGTACAGACGAACACCGGGGAGCTGTTTTTT. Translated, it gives CASSGVQTNTGELFF.